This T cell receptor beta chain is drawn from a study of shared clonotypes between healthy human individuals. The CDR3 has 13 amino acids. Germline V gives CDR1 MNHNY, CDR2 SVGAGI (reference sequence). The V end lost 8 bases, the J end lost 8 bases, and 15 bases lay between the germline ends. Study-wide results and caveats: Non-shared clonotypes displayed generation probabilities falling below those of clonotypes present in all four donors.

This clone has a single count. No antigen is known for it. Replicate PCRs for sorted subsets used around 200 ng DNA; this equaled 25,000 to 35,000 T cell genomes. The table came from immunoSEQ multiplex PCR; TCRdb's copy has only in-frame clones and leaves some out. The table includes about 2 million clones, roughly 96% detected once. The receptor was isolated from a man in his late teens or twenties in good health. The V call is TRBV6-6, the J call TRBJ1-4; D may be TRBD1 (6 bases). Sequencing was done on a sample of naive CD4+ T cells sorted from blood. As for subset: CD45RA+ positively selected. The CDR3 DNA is TGTGCCAGCCGGGACACAGGAAGGGAAAAACTGTTTTTT. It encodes CASRDTGREKLFF.